This T cell receptor beta chain emerged from a study of spatial heterogeneity in lung cancer. Background on the study: Alpha-chain sequences were consistently detected in smaller numbers than beta-chain sequences. TCR and UMI combinations that were unique each appeared, on average, more than ten times in raw reads.

Time point meaning: blood at routine non-recurrence follow-up after resection. The presence of a unique molecular identifier marked each TCR cDNA molecule. TCRdb independently ran MiXCR on the 5' RACE reads; one entry per CDR3 protein. The sample includes about 43,000 distinct CDR3 sequences, under 25% seen only once; the top ten take approximately 6.8%. The CDR3 is 16 amino acids. The V gene's germline CDR1 is DFQATT and CDR2 SNEGSKA (reference sequence). With 1 base clipped from V and 3 bases from J, the junction kept 8 bases outside the gene matches. The sequence came from a female donor with early-stage non-small cell lung cancer. The gene calls are TRBV20-1 and TRBJ2-1; 8 bases line up with TRBD2. The specimen was PBMCs, collected at follow-up. Written as DNA, the CDR3 is TGCAGTGCTAGAGTTCGTGGGAGCGGGAGCTACAATGAGCAGTTCTTC. Its translation: CSARVRGSGSYNEQFF.